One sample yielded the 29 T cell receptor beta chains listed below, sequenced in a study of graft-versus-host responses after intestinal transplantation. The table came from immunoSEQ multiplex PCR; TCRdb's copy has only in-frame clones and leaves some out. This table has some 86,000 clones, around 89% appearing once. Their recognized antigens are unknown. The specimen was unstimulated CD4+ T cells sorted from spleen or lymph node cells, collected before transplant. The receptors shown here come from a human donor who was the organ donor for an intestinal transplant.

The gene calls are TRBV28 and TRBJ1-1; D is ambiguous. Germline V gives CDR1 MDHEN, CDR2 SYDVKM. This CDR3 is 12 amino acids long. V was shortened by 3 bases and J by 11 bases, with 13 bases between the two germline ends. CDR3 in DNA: TGTGCCAGCAGTTTCGCAGGACTACAGGCTTTCTTT. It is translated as CASSFAGLQAFF.

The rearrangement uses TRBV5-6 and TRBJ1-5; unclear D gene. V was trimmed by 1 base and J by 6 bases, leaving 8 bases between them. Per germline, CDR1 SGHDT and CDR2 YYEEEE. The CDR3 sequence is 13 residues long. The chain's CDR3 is CASSLTPSQPQHF. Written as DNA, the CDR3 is TGTGCCAGCAGCTTGACTCCTTCTCAGCCCCAGCATTTT.

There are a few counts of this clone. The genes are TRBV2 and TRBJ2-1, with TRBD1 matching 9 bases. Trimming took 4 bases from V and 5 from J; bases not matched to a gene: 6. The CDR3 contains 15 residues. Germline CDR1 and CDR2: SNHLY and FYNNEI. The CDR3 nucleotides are TGTGCCAGCAGTGCATGGGGGGACAGGGACAATGAGCAGTTCTTC. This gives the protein CASSAWGDRDNEQFF.

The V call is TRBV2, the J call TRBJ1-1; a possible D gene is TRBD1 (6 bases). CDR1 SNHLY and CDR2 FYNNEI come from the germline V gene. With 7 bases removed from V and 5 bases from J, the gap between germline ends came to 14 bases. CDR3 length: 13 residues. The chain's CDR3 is CASKGDLGTEAFF. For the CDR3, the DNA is TGTGCCAGCAAGGGGGATTTGGGAACTGAAGCTTTCTTT. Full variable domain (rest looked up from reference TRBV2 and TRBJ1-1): EPEVTQTPSHQVTQMGQEVILRCVPISNHLYFYWYRQILGQKVEFLVSFYNNEISEKSEIFDDQFSVERPDGSNFTLKIRSTKLEDSAMYFCASKGDLGTEAFFGQGTRLTVV.

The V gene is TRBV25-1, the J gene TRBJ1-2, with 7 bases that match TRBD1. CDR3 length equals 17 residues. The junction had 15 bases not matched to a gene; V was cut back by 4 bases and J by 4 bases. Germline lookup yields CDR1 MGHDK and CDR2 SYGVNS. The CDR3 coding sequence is TGTGCCAGCAGTGGCCCCTTTGTGGGACAGCCTTTCTATGGCTACACCTTC. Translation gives CASSGPFVGQPFYGYTF.

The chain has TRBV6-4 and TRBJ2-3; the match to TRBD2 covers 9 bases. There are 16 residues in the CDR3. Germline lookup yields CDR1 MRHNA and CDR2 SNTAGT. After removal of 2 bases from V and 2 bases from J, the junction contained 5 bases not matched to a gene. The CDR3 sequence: CASSDKAGGSTDTQYF. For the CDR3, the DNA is TGTGCCAGCAGTGACAAAGCGGGGGGATCCACAGATACGCAGTATTTT.

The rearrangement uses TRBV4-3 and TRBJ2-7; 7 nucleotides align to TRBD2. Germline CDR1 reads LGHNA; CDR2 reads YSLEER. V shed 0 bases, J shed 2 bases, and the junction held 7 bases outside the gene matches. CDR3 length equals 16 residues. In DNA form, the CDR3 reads TGCGCCAGCAGCCAAGATCTGCTAGCGGCCCCCTACGAGCAGTACTTC. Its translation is CASSQDLLAAPYEQYF.

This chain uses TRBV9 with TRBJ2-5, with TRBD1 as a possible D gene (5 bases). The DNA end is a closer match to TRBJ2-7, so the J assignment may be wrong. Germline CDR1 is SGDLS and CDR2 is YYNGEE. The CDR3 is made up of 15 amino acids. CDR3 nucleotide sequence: TGTGCCAGCAGCCCCGGTAGGGGTCCCCTATACGAGCAGTACTTC. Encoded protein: CASSPGRGPLYEQYF.

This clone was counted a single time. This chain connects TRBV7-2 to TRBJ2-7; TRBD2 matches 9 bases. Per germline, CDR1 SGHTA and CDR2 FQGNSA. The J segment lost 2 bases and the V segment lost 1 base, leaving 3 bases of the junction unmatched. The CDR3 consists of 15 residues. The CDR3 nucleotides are TGTGCCAGCAGCTTAGTAGCTAGCGGGACCTACGAGCAGTACTTC. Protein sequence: CASSLVASGTYEQYF.

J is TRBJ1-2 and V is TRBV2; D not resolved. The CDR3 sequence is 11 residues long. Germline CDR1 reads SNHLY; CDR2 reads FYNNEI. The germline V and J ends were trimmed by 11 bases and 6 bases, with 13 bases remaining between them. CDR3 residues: CAGRGGNGYTF. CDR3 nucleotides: TGTGCCGGGCGAGGAGGGAATGGCTACACCTTC. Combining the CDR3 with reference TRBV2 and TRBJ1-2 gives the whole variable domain EPEVTQTPSHQVTQMGQEVILRCVPISNHLYFYWYRQILGQKVEFLVSFYNNEISEKSEIFDDQFSVERPDGSNFTLKIRSTKLEDSAMYFCAGRGGNGYTFGSGTRLTVV.

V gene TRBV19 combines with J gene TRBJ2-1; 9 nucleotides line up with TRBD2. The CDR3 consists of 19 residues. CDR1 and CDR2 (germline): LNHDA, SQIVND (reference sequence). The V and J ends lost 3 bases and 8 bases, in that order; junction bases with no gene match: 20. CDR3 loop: CASSMGLGTFGTSFHEQFF. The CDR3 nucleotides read TGTGCCAGTAGTATGGGCCTAGGAACTTTTGGGACTAGCTTCCATGAGCAGTTCTTC.

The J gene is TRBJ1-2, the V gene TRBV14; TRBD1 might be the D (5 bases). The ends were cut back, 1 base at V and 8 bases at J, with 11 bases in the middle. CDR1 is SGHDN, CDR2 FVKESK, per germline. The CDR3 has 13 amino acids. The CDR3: CASSQVRQGGYTF. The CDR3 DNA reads TGTGCCAGCAGCCAAGTGCGTCAGGGAGGCTACACCTTC.

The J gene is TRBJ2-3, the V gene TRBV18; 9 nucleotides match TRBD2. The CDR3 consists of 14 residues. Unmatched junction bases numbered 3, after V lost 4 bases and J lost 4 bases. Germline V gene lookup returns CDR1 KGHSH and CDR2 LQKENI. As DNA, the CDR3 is TGTGCCAGCTCACTGGGACTAGCCCCAGATACGCAGTATTTT. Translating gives CASSLGLAPDTQYF.

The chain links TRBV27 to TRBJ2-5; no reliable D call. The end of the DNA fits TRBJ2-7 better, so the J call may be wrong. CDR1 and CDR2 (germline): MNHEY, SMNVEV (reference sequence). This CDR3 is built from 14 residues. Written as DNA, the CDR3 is TGTGCCAGCAGCCCCAGACTTTTCTCTCCCGAGCAGTACTTC. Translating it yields CASSPRLFSPEQYF.

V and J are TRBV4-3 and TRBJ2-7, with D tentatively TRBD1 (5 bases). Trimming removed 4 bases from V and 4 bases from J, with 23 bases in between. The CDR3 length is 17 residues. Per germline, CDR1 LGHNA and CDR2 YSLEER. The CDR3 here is CASSPAWTSQPGYEQYF. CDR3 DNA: TGCGCCAGCAGCCCTGCCTGGACGTCCCAGCCAGGGTACGAGCAGTACTTC.

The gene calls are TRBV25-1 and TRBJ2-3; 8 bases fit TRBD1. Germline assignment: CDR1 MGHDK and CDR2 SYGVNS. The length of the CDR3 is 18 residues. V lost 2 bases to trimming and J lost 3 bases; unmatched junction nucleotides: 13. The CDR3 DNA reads TGTGCCAGCAGTGAACAGGCTTGGGGGACAGGCTATACAGATACGCAGTATTTT. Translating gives CASSEQAWGTGYTDTQYF.

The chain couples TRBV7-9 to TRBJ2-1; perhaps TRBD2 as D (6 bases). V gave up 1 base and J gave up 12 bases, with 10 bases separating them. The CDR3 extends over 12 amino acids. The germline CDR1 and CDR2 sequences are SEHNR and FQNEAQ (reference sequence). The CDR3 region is CASSLERERQFF. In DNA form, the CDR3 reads TGTGCCAGCAGCTTAGAACGGGAGAGGCAGTTCTTC.

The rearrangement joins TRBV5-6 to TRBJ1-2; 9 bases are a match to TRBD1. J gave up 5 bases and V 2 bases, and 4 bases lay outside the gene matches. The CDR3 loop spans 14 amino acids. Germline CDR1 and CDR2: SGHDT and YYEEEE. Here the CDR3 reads CASSFRDRVYGYTF. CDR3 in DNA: TGTGCCAGCAGCTTCCGGGACAGGGTGTATGGCTACACCTTC.

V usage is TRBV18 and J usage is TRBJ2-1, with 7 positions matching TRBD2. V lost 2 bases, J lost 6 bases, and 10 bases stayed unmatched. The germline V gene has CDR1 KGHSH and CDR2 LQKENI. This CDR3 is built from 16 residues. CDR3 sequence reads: CASSPLGGLVSNEQFF. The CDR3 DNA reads TGTGCCAGCTCACCATTAGGCGGACTAGTATCCAATGAGCAGTTCTTC.

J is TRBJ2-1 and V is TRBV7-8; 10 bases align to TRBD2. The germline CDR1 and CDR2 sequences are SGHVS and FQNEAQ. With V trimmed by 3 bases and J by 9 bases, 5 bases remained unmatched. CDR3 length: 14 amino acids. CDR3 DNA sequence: TGTGCCAGCAGCTTTGGCCAGCGGGGGGGTGAGCAGTTCTTC. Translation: CASSFGQRGGEQFF.

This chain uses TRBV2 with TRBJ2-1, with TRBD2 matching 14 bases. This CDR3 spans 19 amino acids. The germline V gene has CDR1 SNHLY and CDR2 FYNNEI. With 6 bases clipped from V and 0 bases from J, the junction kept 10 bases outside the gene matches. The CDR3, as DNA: TGTGCCAGCAGCGACCCCGGGACTAGCGGGGGTAGCTCCTACAATGAGCAGTTCTTC. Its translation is CASSDPGTSGGSSYNEQFF.

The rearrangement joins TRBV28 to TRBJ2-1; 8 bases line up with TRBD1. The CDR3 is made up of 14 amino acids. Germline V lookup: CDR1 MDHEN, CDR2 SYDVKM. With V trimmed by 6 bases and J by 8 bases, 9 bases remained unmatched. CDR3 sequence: CASSPGQGSDEQFF. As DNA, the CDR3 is TGTGCCAGCAGCCCCGGACAGGGAAGCGATGAGCAGTTCTTC.

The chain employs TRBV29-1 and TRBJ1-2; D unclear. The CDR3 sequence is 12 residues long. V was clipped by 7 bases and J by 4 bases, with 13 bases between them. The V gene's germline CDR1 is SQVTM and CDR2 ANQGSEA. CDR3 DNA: TGCAGCGCCAGGAGGCTGGGCTATGGCTACACCTTC. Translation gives CSARRLGYGYTF.

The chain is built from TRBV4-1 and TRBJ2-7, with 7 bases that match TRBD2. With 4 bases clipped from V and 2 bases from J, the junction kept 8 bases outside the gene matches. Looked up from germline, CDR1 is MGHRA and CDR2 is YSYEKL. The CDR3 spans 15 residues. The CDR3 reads CASSPQTSLAYEQYF. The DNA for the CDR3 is TGCGCCAGCAGCCCGCAGACTAGCCTAGCCTACGAGCAGTACTTC.

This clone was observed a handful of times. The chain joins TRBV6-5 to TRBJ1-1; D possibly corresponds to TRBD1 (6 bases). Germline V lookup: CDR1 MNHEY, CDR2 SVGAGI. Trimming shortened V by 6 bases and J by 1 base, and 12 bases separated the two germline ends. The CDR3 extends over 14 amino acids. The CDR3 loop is CASRPGQRNTEAFF. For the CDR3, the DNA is TGTGCCAGCAGACCTGGACAGCGGAACACTGAAGCTTTCTTT.

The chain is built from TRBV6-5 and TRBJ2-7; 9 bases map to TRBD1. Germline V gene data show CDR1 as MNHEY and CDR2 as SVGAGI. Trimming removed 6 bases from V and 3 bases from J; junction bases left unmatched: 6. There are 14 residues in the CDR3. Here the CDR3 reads CASRKPGQGYEQYF. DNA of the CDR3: TGTGCCAGCAGAAAACCGGGACAGGGCTACGAGCAGTACTTC.

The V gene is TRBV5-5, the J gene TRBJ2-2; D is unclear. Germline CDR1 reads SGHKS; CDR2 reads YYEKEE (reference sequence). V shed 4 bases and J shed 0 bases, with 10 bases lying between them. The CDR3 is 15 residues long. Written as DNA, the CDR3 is TGTGCCAGCAGCCGACAAGGCGCGAACACCGGGGAGCTGTTTTTT. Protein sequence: CASSRQGANTGELFF.

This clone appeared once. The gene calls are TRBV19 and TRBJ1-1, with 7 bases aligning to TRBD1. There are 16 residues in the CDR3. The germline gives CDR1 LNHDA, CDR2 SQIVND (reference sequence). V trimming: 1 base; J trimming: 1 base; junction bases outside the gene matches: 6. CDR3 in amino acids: CASSIVEGARNTEAFF. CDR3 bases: TGTGCCAGTAGTATAGTGGAGGGGGCGAGGAACACTGAAGCTTTCTTT.

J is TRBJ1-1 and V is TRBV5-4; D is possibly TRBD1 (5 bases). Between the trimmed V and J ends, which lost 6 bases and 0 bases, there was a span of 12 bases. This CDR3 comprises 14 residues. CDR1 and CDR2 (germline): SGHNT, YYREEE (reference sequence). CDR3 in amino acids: CASTYPGLNTEAFF. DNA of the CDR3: TGTGCCAGCACCTACCCAGGGTTGAACACTGAAGCTTTCTTT. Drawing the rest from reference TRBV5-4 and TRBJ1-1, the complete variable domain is ETGVTQSPTHLIKTRGQQVTLRCSSQSGHNTVSWYQQALGQGPQFIFQYYREEENGRGNFPPRFSGLQFPNYSSELNVNALELDDSALYLCASTYPGLNTEAFFGQGTRLTVV.